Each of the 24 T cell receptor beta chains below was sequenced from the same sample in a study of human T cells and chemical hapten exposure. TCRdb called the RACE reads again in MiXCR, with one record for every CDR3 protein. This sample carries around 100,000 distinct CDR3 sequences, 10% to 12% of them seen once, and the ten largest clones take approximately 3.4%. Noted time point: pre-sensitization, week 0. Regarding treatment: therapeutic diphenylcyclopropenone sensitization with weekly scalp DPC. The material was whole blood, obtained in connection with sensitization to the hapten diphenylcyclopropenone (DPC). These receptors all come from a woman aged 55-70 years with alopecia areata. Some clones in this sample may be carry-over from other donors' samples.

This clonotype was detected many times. The DNA of the CDR3 is TGTGCCATCAGTGCCCCGGACAGAGCGAACACCGGGGAGCTGTTTTTT. It codes for CAISAPDRANTGELFF. V is TRBV10-3 and J is TRBJ2-2; D perhaps matches TRBD1 (6 bases). The ends were cut back, 4 bases at V and 0 bases at J, with 12 bases in the middle. Germline CDR1 reads ENHRY; CDR2 reads SYGVKD. The CDR3 is 16 amino acids.

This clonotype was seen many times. CDR3 loop: CASSLDLASGEFYEQFF. The DNA for the CDR3 is TGTGCCAGCAGCTTAGATCTAGCCAGCGGGGAGTTCTATGAGCAGTTCTTC. J is TRBJ2-1 and V is TRBV11-2; 7 bases are shared with TRBD2. The CDR3 totals 17 residues. Trimming at V came to 0 bases and at J to 8 bases, leaving 13 bases not matched to a gene. The germline V gene encodes CDR1 SGHAT and CDR2 FQNNGV. The entire variable domain, with the rest obtained from reference TRBV11-2 and TRBJ2-1, is as follows: EAGVAQSPRYKIIEKRQSVAFWCNPISGHATLYWYQQILGQGPKLLIQFQNNGVVDDSQLPKDRFSAERLKGVDSTLKIQPAKLEDSAVYLCASSLDLASGEFYEQFFGPGTRLTVL.

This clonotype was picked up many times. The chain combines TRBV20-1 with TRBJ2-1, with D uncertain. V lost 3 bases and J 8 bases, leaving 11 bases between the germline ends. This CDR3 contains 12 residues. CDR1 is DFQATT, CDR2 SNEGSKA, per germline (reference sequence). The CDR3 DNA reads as TGCAGTGCTAGTCCCAGCCCGGATGAGCAGTTCTTC. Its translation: CSASPSPDEQFF.

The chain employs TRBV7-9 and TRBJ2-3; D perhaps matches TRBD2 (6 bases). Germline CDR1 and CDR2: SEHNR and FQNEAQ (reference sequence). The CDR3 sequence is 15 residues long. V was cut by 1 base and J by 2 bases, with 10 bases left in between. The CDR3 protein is CASSLGGANTDTQYF. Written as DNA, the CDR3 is TGTGCCAGCAGCTTAGGCGGGGCTAACACAGATACGCAGTATTTT.

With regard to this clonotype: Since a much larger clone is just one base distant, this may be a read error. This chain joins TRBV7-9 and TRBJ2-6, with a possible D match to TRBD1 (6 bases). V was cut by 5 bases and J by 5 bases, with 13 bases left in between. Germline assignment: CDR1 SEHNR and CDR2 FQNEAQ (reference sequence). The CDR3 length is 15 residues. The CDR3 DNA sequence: TGTGCCAGCAGCCGAACAGGGTACAGGGCCAACGTCCTGACTTTC. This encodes CASSRTGYRANVLTF.

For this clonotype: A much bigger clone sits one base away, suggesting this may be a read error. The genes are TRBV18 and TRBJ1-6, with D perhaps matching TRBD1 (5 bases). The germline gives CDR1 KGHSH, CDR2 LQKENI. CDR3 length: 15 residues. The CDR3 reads CTSSPRQTANSPLHF. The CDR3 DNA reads TGTACCAGCTCACCACGGCAGACAGCTAATTCACCCCTCCACTTT. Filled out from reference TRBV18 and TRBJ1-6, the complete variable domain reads NAGVMQNPRHLVRRRGQEARLRCSPMKGHSHVYWYRQLPEEGLKFMVYLQKENIIDESGMPKERFSAEFPKEGPSILRIQQVVRGDSAAYFCTSSPRQTANSPLHFGNGTRLTVT.

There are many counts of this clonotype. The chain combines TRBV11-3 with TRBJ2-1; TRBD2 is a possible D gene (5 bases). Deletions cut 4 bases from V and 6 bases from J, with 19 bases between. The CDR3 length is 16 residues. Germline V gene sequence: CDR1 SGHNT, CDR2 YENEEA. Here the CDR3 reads CASSSRAGRNINEQFF. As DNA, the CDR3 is TGTGCCAGCAGCTCCCGGGCGGGTCGAAACATCAATGAGCAGTTCTTC.

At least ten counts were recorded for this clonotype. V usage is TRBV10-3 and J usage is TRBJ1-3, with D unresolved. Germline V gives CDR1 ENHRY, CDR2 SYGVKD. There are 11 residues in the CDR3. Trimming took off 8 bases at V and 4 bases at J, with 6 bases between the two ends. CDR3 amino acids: CAIGDGNTIYF. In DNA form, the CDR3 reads TGTGCCATCGGCGACGGAAACACCATATATTTT.

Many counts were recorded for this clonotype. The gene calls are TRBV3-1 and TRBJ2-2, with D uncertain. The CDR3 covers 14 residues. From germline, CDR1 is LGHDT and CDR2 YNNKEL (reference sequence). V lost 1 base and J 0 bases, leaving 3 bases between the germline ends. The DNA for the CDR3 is TGTGCCAGCAGCCAAGGACCGAACACCGGGGAGCTGTTTTTT. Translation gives CASSQGPNTGELFF. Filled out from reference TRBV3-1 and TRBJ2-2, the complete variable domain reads DTAVSQTPKYLVTQMGNDKSIKCEQNLGHDTMYWYKQDSKKFLKIMFSYNNKELIINETVPNRFSPKSPDKAHLNLHINSLELGDSAVYFCASSQGPNTGELFFGEGSRLTVL.

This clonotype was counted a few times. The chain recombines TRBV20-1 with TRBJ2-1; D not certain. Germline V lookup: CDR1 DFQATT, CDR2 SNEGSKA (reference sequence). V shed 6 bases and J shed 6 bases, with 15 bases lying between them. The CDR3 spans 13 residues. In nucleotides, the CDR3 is TGCAGTGCCCCGGGCCACATCCGCAATGAGCAGTTCTTC. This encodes CSAPGHIRNEQFF.

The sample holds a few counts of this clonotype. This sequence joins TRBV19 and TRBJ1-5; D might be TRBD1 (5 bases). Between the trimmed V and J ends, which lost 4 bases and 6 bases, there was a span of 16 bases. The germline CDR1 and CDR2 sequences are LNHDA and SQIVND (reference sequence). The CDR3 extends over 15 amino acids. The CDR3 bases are TGTGCCAGTAGTAACTTTGGGGGGGTGGTTCAGCCCCAGCATTTT. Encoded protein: CASSNFGGVVQPQHF.

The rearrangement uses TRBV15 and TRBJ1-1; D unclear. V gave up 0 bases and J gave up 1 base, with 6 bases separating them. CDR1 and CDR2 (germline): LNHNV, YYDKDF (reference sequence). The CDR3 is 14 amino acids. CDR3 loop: CATSRDRRNTEAFF. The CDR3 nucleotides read TGTGCCACCAGCAGAGATCGGAGGAACACTGAAGCTTTCTTT.

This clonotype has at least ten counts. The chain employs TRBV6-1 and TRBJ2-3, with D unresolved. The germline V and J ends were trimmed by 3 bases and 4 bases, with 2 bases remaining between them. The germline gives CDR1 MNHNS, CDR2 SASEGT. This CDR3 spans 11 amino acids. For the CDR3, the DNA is TGTGCCAGCAGTGACCCAGATACGCAGTATTTT. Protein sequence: CASSDPDTQYF.

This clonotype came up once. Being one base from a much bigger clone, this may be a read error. CDR3 nucleotide sequence: TGTGCCTGCAGCTATTCTAGCGGGGTTCGGCATGAGCAGTTCTTC. This encodes CACSYSSGVRHEQFF. V gene TRBV11-2 combines with J gene TRBJ2-1; TRBD2 aligns across 9 bases. Germline V gene data show CDR1 as SGHAT and CDR2 as FQNNGV. The CDR3 extends over 15 amino acids. Looking up the rest from reference TRBV11-2 and TRBJ2-1 gives the full variable domain: EAGVAQSPRYKIIEKRQSVAFWCNPISGHATLYWYQQILGQGPKLLIQFQNNGVVDDSQLPKDRFSAERLKGVDSTLKIQPAKLEDSAVYLCACSYSSGVRHEQFFGPGTRLTVL.

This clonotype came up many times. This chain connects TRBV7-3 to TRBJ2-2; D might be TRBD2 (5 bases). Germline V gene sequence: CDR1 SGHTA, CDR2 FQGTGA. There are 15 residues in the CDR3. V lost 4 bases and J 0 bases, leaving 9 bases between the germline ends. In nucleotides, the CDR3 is TGTGCCAGCAGCTCAACCGGGGCGAACACCGGGGAGCTGTTTTTT. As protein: CASSSTGANTGELFF.

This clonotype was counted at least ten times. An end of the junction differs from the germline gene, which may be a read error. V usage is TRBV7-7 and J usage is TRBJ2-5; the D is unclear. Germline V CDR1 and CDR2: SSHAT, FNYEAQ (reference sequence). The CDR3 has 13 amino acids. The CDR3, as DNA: TGTGCTAGCAGCCTCGGACACCAAGAGACCCAGTACTTC. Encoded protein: CASSLGHQETQYF.

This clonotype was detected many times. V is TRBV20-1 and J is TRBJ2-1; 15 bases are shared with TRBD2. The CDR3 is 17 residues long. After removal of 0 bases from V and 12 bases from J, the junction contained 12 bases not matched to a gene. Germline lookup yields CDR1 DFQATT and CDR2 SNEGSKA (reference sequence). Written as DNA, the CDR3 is TGCAGTGCTAGAGATCTGGGACTAGCGGGGGGCCCCAGCGGGCAGTTCTTC. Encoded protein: CSARDLGLAGGPSGQFF.

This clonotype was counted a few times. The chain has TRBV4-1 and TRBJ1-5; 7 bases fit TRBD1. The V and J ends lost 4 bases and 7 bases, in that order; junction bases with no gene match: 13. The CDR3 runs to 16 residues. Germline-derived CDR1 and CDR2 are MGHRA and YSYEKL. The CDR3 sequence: CASSPDRDPLGQPQHF. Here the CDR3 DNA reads TGCGCCAGCAGCCCCGACAGGGACCCTCTGGGGCAGCCCCAGCATTTT.

The CDR3 loop is CASSFSANEQYF. The CDR3 bases are TGCGCCAGCAGCTTCTCTGCCAACGAGCAGTACTTC. This chain connects TRBV5-1 to TRBJ2-7, with no clear D. The CDR3 runs to 12 residues. V lost 2 bases to trimming and J lost 5 bases, with 8 bases between them. In germline, CDR1 is SGHRS, CDR2 YFSETQ.

CDR3 sequence: CASSEAGGPIDTQYF. The CDR3 DNA sequence: TGCGCCAGCAGTGAAGCGGGGGGCCCTATAGATACGCAGTATTTT. This chain joins TRBV10-1 and TRBJ2-3; 9 bases fit TRBD2. The CDR3 is made up of 15 amino acids. J was trimmed by 5 bases and V by 3 bases; bases with no gene match: 6. Germline-derived CDR1 and CDR2 are WNHNN and SYGVQD (reference sequence).

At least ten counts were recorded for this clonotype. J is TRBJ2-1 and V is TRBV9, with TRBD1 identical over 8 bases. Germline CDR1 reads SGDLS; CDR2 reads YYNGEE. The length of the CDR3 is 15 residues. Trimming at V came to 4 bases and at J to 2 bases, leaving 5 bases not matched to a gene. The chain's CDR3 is CASSPRDRTYNEQFF. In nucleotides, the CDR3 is TGTGCCAGCAGCCCACGGGACAGGACCTACAATGAGCAGTTCTTC.

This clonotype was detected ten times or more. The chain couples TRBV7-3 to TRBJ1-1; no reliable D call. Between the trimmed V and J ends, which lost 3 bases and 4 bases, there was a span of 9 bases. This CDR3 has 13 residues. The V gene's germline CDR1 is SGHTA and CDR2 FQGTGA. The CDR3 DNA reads TGTGCCAGCAGCTTTCAACAATCCACTGAAGCTTTCTTT. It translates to CASSFQQSTEAFF.

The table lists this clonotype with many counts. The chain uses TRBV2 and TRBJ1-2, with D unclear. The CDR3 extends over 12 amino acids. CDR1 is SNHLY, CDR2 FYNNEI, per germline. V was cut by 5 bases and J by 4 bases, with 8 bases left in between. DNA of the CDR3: TGTGCCAGCAGTACCCGGGGCTATGGCTACACCTTC. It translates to CASSTRGYGYTF.

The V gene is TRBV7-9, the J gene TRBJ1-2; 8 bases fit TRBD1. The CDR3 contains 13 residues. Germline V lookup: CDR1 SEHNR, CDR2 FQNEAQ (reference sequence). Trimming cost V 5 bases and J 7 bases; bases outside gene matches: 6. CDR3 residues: CASSPDRVGGYTF. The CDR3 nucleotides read TGTGCCAGCAGCCCGGACAGGGTCGGTGGCTACACCTTC.